The 13 T cell receptor beta chains below were found in one sample sequenced in a study of PD-1 blockade in classical Hodgkin lymphoma. Sequencing used immunoSEQ multiplex PCR; TCRdb keeps in-frame clones, though not all of them. This sample yields about 46,000 clones, of which approximately 76% are seen a single time; roughly 12% belongs to the top ten. The time point was: cycle 4 day 1 (C4D1), after 5 to 7 weeks of nivolumab. All the patients suffered relapse after autologous stem cell transplantation, and brentuximab vedotin exposure differed. The source was peripheral blood mononuclear cells (PBMCs), collected before the fourth cycle of nivolumab. These receptor sequences come from a human donor with classical Hodgkin lymphoma.

V gene TRBV5-5 combines with J gene TRBJ2-7; 12 positions match TRBD1. From germline, CDR1 is SGHKS and CDR2 YYEKEE (reference sequence). Trimming removed 4 bases from V and 5 bases from J; junction bases left unmatched: 7. The length of the CDR3 is 15 residues. Here the CDR3 reads CASSIEGTGGDEQYF. The CDR3 DNA reads TGTGCCAGCAGCATCGAAGGGACAGGGGGCGACGAGCAGTACTTC.

V usage is TRBV28 and J usage is TRBJ1-1; TRBD1 is a possible D gene (5 bases). Germline loops: CDR1 MDHEN, CDR2 SYDVKM. The germline V and J ends were trimmed by 7 bases and 4 bases, with 10 bases remaining between them. The CDR3 contains 12 residues. CDR3 amino acids: CASIRQGTEAFF. CDR3 nucleotides: TGTGCCAGCATTCGTCAGGGCACTGAAGCTTTCTTT. Variable domain in full (rest from reference TRBV28 and TRBJ1-1): DVKVTQSSRYLVKRTGEKVFLECVQDMDHENMFWYRQDPGLGLRLIYFSYDVKMKEKGDIPEGYSVSREKKERFSLILESASTNQTSMYLCASIRQGTEAFFGQGTRLTVV.

J is TRBJ2-5 and V is TRBV7-8; D is uncertain. CDR3 size: 13 residues. V dropped 4 bases and J dropped 7 bases, with 13 bases sitting between them. Looked up from germline, CDR1 is SGHVS and CDR2 is FQNEAQ. The CDR3 loop is CASSSGMDGTQYF. The CDR3, as DNA: TGTGCCAGCAGCTCCGGCATGGATGGGACCCAGTACTTC. Supplemented by reference TRBV7-8 and TRBJ2-5, the full variable domain reads GAGVSQSPRYKVAKRGQDVALRCDPISGHVSLFWYQQALGQGPEFLTYFQNEAQLDKSGLPSDRFFAERPEGSVSTLKIQRTQQEDSAVYLCASSSGMDGTQYFGPGTRLLVL.

This chain connects TRBV5-6 to TRBJ1-2, with D perhaps TRBD1 (5 bases). The CDR3 runs to 15 residues. Germline CDR1 is SGHDT and CDR2 is YYEEEE. V dropped 2 bases and J dropped 6 bases, with 17 bases sitting between them. This chain's CDR3 is CASSFSSGLNHGYTF. CDR3 coding DNA: TGTGCCAGCAGCTTTTCCTCAGGGTTGAATCATGGCTACACCTTC.

This chain uses TRBV5-1 with TRBJ2-1; D might be TRBD1 (6 bases). Germline V gene sequence: CDR1 SGHRS, CDR2 YFSETQ. This CDR3 is 20 amino acids long. V lost 2 bases and J lost 3, with 27 bases in between. DNA for the CDR3: TGCGCCAGCAGCTTCAGGGGTCGAGGGATTGTGGGAGTTGACTACAATGAGCAGTTCTTC. Protein: CASSFRGRGIVGVDYNEQFF.

The chain links TRBV5-4 to TRBJ2-2; D remains ambiguous. The CDR3 has 15 amino acids. V lost 5 bases and J 3 bases, leaving 14 bases between the germline ends. Germline loops: CDR1 SGHNT, CDR2 YYREEE (reference sequence). The CDR3 is CASSLRQFDTGELFF. The CDR3 DNA sequence: TGTGCCAGCAGTTTGCGGCAGTTTGACACCGGGGAGCTGTTTTTT.

CDR3 DNA: TGTGCCAGCAGTTTGGTGACAGTTAATGAAAAACTGTTTTTT. It codes for CASSLVTVNEKLFF. V is TRBV28 and J is TRBJ1-4, with D perhaps matching TRBD1 (5 bases). Germline V gene data show CDR1 as MDHEN and CDR2 as SYDVKM. The V end was cut by 3 bases, the J end by 4 bases, with 9 bases between. CDR3 length: 14 residues.

This clone was counted a single time. The J gene is TRBJ2-1, the V gene TRBV4-3; 10 nucleotides match TRBD2. V lost 1 base to trimming and J lost 7 bases; unmatched junction nucleotides: 4. Germline loops: CDR1 LGHNA, CDR2 YSLEER. The CDR3 consists of 15 residues. CDR3 residues: CASSQGLAGVNEQFF. In nucleotides, the CDR3 is TGCGCCAGCAGCCAAGGCCTAGCGGGAGTAAATGAGCAGTTCTTC.

The table lists this clone with a few counts. The chain is built from TRBV2 and TRBJ1-1; D not resolved. CDR3 length: 14 residues. V was pared by 3 bases and J by 0 bases, with 8 bases between. Germline values: CDR1 SNHLY, CDR2 FYNNEI. CDR3 DNA: TGTGCCAGCAGTGAGGTGGTCATGAACACTGAAGCTTTCTTT. It is translated as CASSEVVMNTEAFF.

The table lists this clone with a count of one. The chain recombines TRBV18 with TRBJ2-5; D not certain. Germline CDR1 is KGHSH and CDR2 is LQKENI. CDR3 length: 13 residues. The V gene lost 6 bases and the J gene lost 5 bases, with 13 bases spanning the gap. The CDR3 protein is CASSTGHPETQYF. DNA of the CDR3: TGTGCCAGCTCTACCGGGCACCCCGAGACCCAGTACTTC.

The gene calls are TRBV7-9 and TRBJ1-1; TRBD1 might be the D (6 bases). Trimming stripped 1 base from V and 4 bases from J, with 13 bases between. The CDR3 runs 15 residues. Germline assignment: CDR1 SEHNR and CDR2 FQNEAQ (reference sequence). The CDR3 spells CASSLESGGGTEAFF. The CDR3 nucleotides read TGTGCCAGCAGCTTAGAGTCGGGGGGCGGCACTGAAGCTTTCTTT.

The V and J genes are TRBV5-6 and TRBJ1-1; D ambiguous. The CDR3 length is 15 residues. Trimming took off 0 bases at V and 0 bases at J, with 9 bases between the two ends. Germline CDR1 is SGHDT and CDR2 is YYEEEE. The chain's CDR3 is CASSLVTLMNTEAFF. The DNA for the CDR3 is TGTGCCAGCAGCTTGGTGACACTAATGAACACTGAAGCTTTCTTT.

The CDR3 region is CASALRGGDEQYF. For the CDR3, the DNA is TGTGCCAGCGCCCTAAGAGGGGGGGACGAGCAGTACTTC. This rearrangement joins TRBV11-2 to TRBJ2-7, with D maybe TRBD2 (7 bases). Trimming cost V 8 bases and J 5 bases, with 16 bases left between them. The CDR3 length is 13 residues. The germline CDR1 and CDR2 sequences are SGHAT and FQNNGV.